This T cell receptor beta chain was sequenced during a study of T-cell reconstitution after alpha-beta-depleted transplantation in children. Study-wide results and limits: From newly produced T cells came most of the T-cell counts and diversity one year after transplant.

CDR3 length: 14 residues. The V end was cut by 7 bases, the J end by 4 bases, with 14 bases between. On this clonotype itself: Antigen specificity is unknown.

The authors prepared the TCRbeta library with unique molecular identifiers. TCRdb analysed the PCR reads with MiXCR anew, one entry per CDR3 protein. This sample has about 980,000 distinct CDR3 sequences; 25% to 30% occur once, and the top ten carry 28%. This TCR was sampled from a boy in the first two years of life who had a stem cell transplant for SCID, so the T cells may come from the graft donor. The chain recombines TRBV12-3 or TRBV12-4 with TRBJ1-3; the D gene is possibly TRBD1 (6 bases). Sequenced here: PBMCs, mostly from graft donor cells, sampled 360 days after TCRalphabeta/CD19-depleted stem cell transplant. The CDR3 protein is CASTRRGAGNTIYF. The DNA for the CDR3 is TGTGCCAGCACCCGGAGGGGGGCAGGAAACACCATATATTTT.